Shown below are 30 T cell receptor beta chains from a single sample sequenced in a study of T-cell memory formation after mild COVID-19. TCRdb re-called the 5' RACE reads through MiXCR, storing one row per CDR3 protein. Of some 340,000 distinct CDR3 sequences in the sample, over 10% were seen once. Material for sequencing was PBMCs or a T cell subset sorted from them (not recorded which). The receptors here all came from a man between 18 and 29 years old who had mild COVID-19 (a few samples of this study predate the infection). Cell type and time point are not known.

This chain links TRBV6-6 with TRBJ1-1; TRBD1 matches 10 bases. The CDR3 spans 14 residues. V trimming: 5 bases; J trimming: 3 bases; junction bases outside the gene matches: 3. CDR1 MNHNY and CDR2 SVGAGI come from the germline V gene (reference sequence). CDR3 nucleotides: TGTGCCAGCAGTCGACAGGGGGCGGACACTGAAGCTTTCTTT. Its translation is CASSRQGADTEAFF.

This clonotype showed up just a few times. V gene TRBV6-5 combines with J gene TRBJ1-3; 7 positions match TRBD1. CDR1 and CDR2 (germline): MNHEY, SVGAGI. The CDR3 loop spans 15 amino acids. V shed 5 bases and J 1 base; nucleotides not matched to a gene: 5. CDR3: CASSRTGASGNTIYF. CDR3 coding DNA: TGTGCCAGCAGTCGGACAGGCGCTTCTGGAAACACCATATATTTT.

The chain recombines TRBV11-2 with TRBJ2-2, with unresolved D. Germline assignment: CDR1 SGHAT and CDR2 FQNNGV. CDR3 size: 16 residues. V lost 5 bases, J lost 6 bases, and 19 bases lay in between. CDR3 in amino acids: CASSRYPGLLPGELFF. The CDR3 DNA is TGTGCCAGCAGCCGATACCCGGGCCTACTACCCGGGGAGCTGTTTTTT.

The chain joins TRBV12-3 or TRBV12-4 to TRBJ1-2, with TRBD1 matching over 8 bases. The CDR3 length is 14 residues. The V segment lost 5 bases and the J segment 4 bases; nucleotides outside the gene matches: 6. In DNA form, the CDR3 reads TGTGCCAGCAGTCGAACAGGGGGTGCCTATGGCTACACCTTC. Translation gives CASSRTGGAYGYTF.

Only a few counts were recorded for this clonotype. The chain has TRBV7-2 and TRBJ1-2; D might be TRBD1 (6 bases). Germline CDR1 and CDR2: SGHTA and FQGNSA. Trimming cost V 4 bases and J 5 bases, with 17 bases left between them. The CDR3 runs 15 residues. Here the CDR3 DNA reads TGTGCCAGCAGCTCGGGACACCCGACGCTATATGGCTACACCTTC. Amino acid sequence: CASSSGHPTLYGYTF.

The CDR3 loop is CASRPLGGGFTDTQYF. The CDR3 region has the DNA TGTGCCAGCAGGCCCCTGGGCGGGGGATTTACAGATACGCAGTATTTT. This sequence joins TRBV2 and TRBJ2-3, with TRBD2 identical over 7 bases. Losses at the gene ends were 6 bases for V and 3 bases for J; bases not matched to a gene: 12. The CDR3 loop spans 16 amino acids. Per the germline V gene, CDR1 is SNHLY and CDR2 is FYNNEI.

This clonotype was counted only a few times. This chain links TRBV10-3 with TRBJ2-1; a possible D gene is TRBD2 (5 bases). This CDR3 is built from 15 residues. V was trimmed by 8 bases and J by 0 bases, leaving 14 bases between them. In germline, CDR1 is ENHRY, CDR2 SYGVKD. CDR3 sequence: CAIQESGSSYNEQFF. The CDR3 bases are TGTGCCATCCAAGAATCGGGAAGCTCCTACAATGAGCAGTTCTTC.

The rearrangement links TRBV4-3 to TRBJ1-2; D is perhaps TRBD1 (5 bases). V was trimmed by 3 bases and J by 2 bases, leaving 10 bases between them. Germline assignment: CDR1 LGHNA and CDR2 YSLEER. This CDR3 has 14 amino acids. CDR3 in amino acids: CASSHRDGNYGYTF. DNA for the CDR3: TGCGCCAGCAGCCACAGGGATGGGAACTATGGCTACACCTTC.

V usage is TRBV15 and J usage is TRBJ2-1; D possibly corresponds to TRBD2 (6 bases). Germline CDR1 is LNHNV and CDR2 is YYDKDF (reference sequence). Trimming cost V 4 bases and J 8 bases, with 9 bases left between them. The CDR3 spans 12 residues. Here the CDR3 DNA reads TGTGCCACCAGCACGGGGGAGGATGAGCAGTTCTTC. This gives the protein CATSTGEDEQFF.

This clonotype was seen only a few times. The genes are TRBV10-3 and TRBJ2-4; 11 bases line up with TRBD1. Looked up from germline, CDR1 is ENHRY and CDR2 is SYGVKD. The CDR3 is 16 amino acids. The V segment lost 3 bases and the J segment 2 bases; nucleotides outside the gene matches: 3. The CDR3: CAISDGTGGPKNIQYF. Here the CDR3 DNA reads TGTGCCATCAGTGACGGGACAGGGGGTCCCAAAAACATTCAGTACTTC.

This chain joins TRBV12-3 or TRBV12-4 and TRBJ1-6; TRBD1 might be the D (5 bases). The CDR3 sequence is 15 residues long. Trimming removed 8 bases at V and 3 bases at J, with 14 bases between. The DNA of the CDR3 is TGTGCCAGCGGTCCGGGGGGAGGCTATAATTCACCCCTCCACTTT. This translates into CASGPGGGYNSPLHF.

Ten or more counts support this clonotype. The gene calls are TRBV5-1 and TRBJ2-1; 8 bases map to TRBD1. The trim removed 4 bases at V and 0 bases at J, leaving 9 bases unmatched. Germline V gives CDR1 SGHRS, CDR2 YFSETQ. The CDR3 totals 17 residues. Here the CDR3 reads CASSTGQGSSSYNEQFF. Here the CDR3 DNA reads TGCGCCAGCAGCACAGGACAGGGATCAAGCTCCTACAATGAGCAGTTCTTC.

There are many counts of this clonotype. This chain links TRBV20-1 with TRBJ2-5, with 12 bases identical to TRBD2. The V segment lost 3 bases and the J segment 5 bases; nucleotides outside the gene matches: 10. This CDR3 has 16 residues. Germline V gives CDR1 DFQATT, CDR2 SNEGSKA (reference sequence). CDR3 DNA: TGCAGTGCTAGGGACCCTAGCGGGGGGGCGGGTGAGACCCAGTACTTC. Encoded protein: CSARDPSGGAGETQYF.

The chain links TRBV6-2 or TRBV6-3 to TRBJ1-1, with TRBD1 as a possible D gene (5 bases). There are 15 residues in the CDR3. Trimming left V 4 bases short and J 7 bases short, with 19 bases between. The V gene's germline CDR1 is MNHEY and CDR2 SVGEGT. The CDR3, as DNA: TGTGCCAGCAGTTTAGAGGGGCGCAGGCCGGTTGAAGCTTTCTTT. It is translated as CASSLEGRRPVEAFF.

This clonotype was observed a few times. One junction end does not reproduce the germline sequence, and a read error may be involved. This CDR3 is CASSRGTENTGELFF. CDR3 nucleotides: TGTGCTAGCAGCCGCGGGACTGAGAACACCGGGGAGCTGTTTTTT. This chain links TRBV7-7 with TRBJ2-2; D perhaps matches TRBD2 (6 bases). The CDR3 runs to 15 residues. Per the germline V gene, CDR1 is SSHAT and CDR2 is FNYEAQ (reference sequence). The full variable domain, with the rest looked up from reference TRBV7-7 and TRBJ2-2, is GAGVSQSPRYKVTKRGQDVTLRCDPISSHATLYWYQQALGQGPEFLTYFNYEAQPDKSGLPSDRFSAERPEGSISTLTIQRTEQRDSAMYRCASSRGTENTGELFFGEGSRLTVL.

The V gene is TRBV5-6, the J gene TRBJ2-7; D gene unclear. The V and J ends lost 2 bases and 1 base respectively, with 13 bases between them. This CDR3 has 15 residues. The germline V gene encodes CDR1 SGHDT and CDR2 YYEEEE. DNA of the CDR3: TGTGCCAGCAGCTTACCTAGGACCAAATCCTACGAGCAGTACTTC. Translated: CASSLPRTKSYEQYF.

This chain links TRBV7-2 with TRBJ1-6, with D perhaps TRBD1 (6 bases). Germline assignment: CDR1 SGHTA and CDR2 FQGNSA. CDR3 length: 15 amino acids. Trimming left V 7 bases short and J 3 bases short, with 13 bases between. CDR3 in DNA: TGTGCCAGCACCATACAGGGATACTATAATTCACCCCTCCACTTT. It yields the protein CASTIQGYYNSPLHF.

This clonotype was picked up a small number of times. CDR3 coding DNA: TGCGCCAGCAGCGCACAGGGGACAGCTTTCTTT. This codes for CASSAQGTAFF. The chain has TRBV5-1 and TRBJ1-1; TRBD1 agrees at 7 bases. This CDR3 comprises 11 residues. Germline V gives CDR1 SGHRS, CDR2 YFSETQ. The junction had 4 bases not matched to a gene; V was cut back by 4 bases and J by 10 bases. The variable domain in full, with the rest retrieved from reference TRBV5-1 and TRBJ1-1, is KAGVTQTPRYLIKTRGQQVTLSCSPISGHRSVSWYQQTPGQGLQFLFEYFSETQRNKGNFPGRFSGRQFSNSRSEMNVSTLELGDSALYLCASSAQGTAFFGQGTRLTVV.

This clonotype was seen a few times. The chain couples TRBV7-3 to TRBJ2-1, with 8 bases lining up with TRBD2. Germline CDR1 reads SGHTA; CDR2 reads FQGTGA. This CDR3 is built from 15 residues. V lost 4 bases to trimming and J lost 7 bases; unmatched junction nucleotides: 9. The CDR3 loop is CASSSHGGAGNEQFF. The CDR3 bases are TGTGCCAGCAGCTCACACGGGGGGGCTGGGAATGAGCAGTTCTTC.

This clonotype was observed a few times. The CDR3 sequence is CSGGGLTNTGELFF. The CDR3, as DNA: TGCAGCGGAGGGGGTCTGACGAACACCGGGGAGCTGTTTTTT. The rearrangement links TRBV29-1 to TRBJ2-2; weak D call: TRBD1 (6 bases). V lost 7 bases and J lost 0, with 12 bases in between. This CDR3 has 14 residues. Germline CDR1 is SQVTM and CDR2 is ANQGSEA.

This clonotype has just a few counts. The chain is built from TRBV15 and TRBJ2-4, with 8 bases fitting TRBD1. The V segment lost 4 bases and the J segment 14 bases; nucleotides outside the gene matches: 10. CDR1 and CDR2 (germline): LNHNV, YYDKDF (reference sequence). The CDR3 contains 13 residues. The CDR3, as DNA: TGTGCCACCAGCATTGACAGGGGCCCCCCCAAGTACTTC. Residues: CATSIDRGPPKYF.

The chain uses TRBV10-1 and TRBJ2-7, with a possible D match to TRBD1 (5 bases). CDR1 and CDR2 (germline): WNHNN, SYGVQD (reference sequence). The CDR3 consists of 18 residues. V shed 2 bases and J shed 6 bases, with 26 bases lying between them. The CDR3 sequence: CASSEHSRNRGTPIEQYV. CDR3 nucleotide sequence: TGCGCCAGCAGTGAGCACTCGAGGAATAGGGGCACCCCCATCGAGCAGTACGTC.

The chain employs TRBV5-1 and TRBJ2-1, with TRBD2 matching over 7 bases. Losses at the gene ends were 0 bases for V and 0 bases for J; bases not matched to a gene: 6. Germline CDR1 reads SGHRS; CDR2 reads YFSETQ. The CDR3 contains 17 residues. Here the CDR3 DNA reads TGCGCCAGCAGCTTGGCTCCTGGGGGGGACTCCTACAATGAGCAGTTCTTC. Amino acid sequence: CASSLAPGGDSYNEQFF. The full variable domain, completed using reference TRBV5-1 and TRBJ2-1, is KAGVTQTPRYLIKTRGQQVTLSCSPISGHRSVSWYQQTPGQGLQFLFEYFSETQRNKGNFPGRFSGRQFSNSRSEMNVSTLELGDSALYLCASSLAPGGDSYNEQFFGPGTRLTVL.

The chain recombines TRBV20-1 with TRBJ2-1; 11 bases are a match to TRBD2. Germline CDR1 reads DFQATT; CDR2 reads SNEGSKA (reference sequence). The junction had 5 bases not matched to a gene; V was cut back by 2 bases and J by 8 bases. This CDR3 contains 14 residues. The CDR3 loop is CSARNSGGVDEQFF. In nucleotides, the CDR3 is TGCAGTGCTAGAAATAGCGGGGGGGTGGATGAGCAGTTCTTC.

V and J are TRBV7-3 and TRBJ2-5; no firm D call. Germline CDR1 and CDR2: SGHTA and FQGTGA. Trimming took off 2 bases at V and 1 base at J, with 11 bases between the two ends. The CDR3 length is 15 residues. In DNA, the CDR3 is TGTGCCAGCAGCTTAGTGAGTAGCCCCCAAGAGACCCAGTACTTC. It translates to CASSLVSSPQETQYF.

This clonotype has more than one count but fewer than ten. The genes are TRBV6-5 and TRBJ1-2, with D tentatively TRBD1 (5 bases). V shed 7 bases and J shed 6 bases, with 12 bases lying between them. CDR1 and CDR2 (germline): MNHEY, SVGAGI. The CDR3 is made up of 12 amino acids. The CDR3 bases are TGTGCCAGCAAAACAGGACATGATGGCTACACCTTC. Amino acid sequence: CASKTGHDGYTF.

This clonotype was counted many times. The chain links TRBV6-1 to TRBJ2-7; 7 bases line up with TRBD1. The CDR3 has 14 residues. Germline V CDR1 and CDR2: MNHNS, SASEGT. V lost 6 bases and J lost 0; bases outside the gene matches: 5. Here the CDR3 reads CASRTGFHSYEQYV. The CDR3 nucleotides read TGTGCCAGCAGGACAGGGTTCCACTCCTACGAGCAGTACGTC.

The chain recombines TRBV29-1 with TRBJ2-7; TRBD1 is a possible D gene (6 bases). V gave up 7 bases and J gave up 5 bases, with 18 bases separating them. Germline CDR1 reads SQVTM; CDR2 reads ANQGSEA. The length of the CDR3 is 13 residues. The CDR3 spells CSAGGPRDNEQYF. The CDR3 region has the DNA TGCAGCGCTGGGGGCCCCCGCGATAACGAGCAGTACTTC.

This clonotype has only a few counts. The chain employs TRBV4-2 and TRBJ2-3; TRBD1 matches 9 bases. CDR1 and CDR2 from the germline V gene are LGHNA and YNFKEQ. This CDR3 has 18 residues. The ends lost 0 bases at V and 4 bases at J; junction bases unmatched: 11. Here the CDR3 reads CASSQERLVTGGSDTQYF. The CDR3 DNA follows: TGTGCCAGCAGCCAAGAAAGACTCGTGACAGGGGGGTCAGATACGCAGTATTTT.

The rearrangement uses TRBV2 and TRBJ1-4; a possible D gene is TRBD1 (6 bases). The CDR3 consists of 14 residues. V was pared by 4 bases and J by 8 bases, with 14 bases between. Germline assignment: CDR1 SNHLY and CDR2 FYNNEI. The CDR3 DNA reads as TGTGCCAGCAGTGTCGGCACAGGGCAAGAAAAACTGTTTTTT. The encoded protein is CASSVGTGQEKLFF. The full variable domain, with the rest looked up from reference TRBV2 and TRBJ1-4, is EPEVTQTPSHQVTQMGQEVILRCVPISNHLYFYWYRQILGQKVEFLVSFYNNEISEKSEIFDDQFSVERPDGSNFTLKIRSTKLEDSAMYFCASSVGTGQEKLFFGSGTQLSVL.